This is a list of T cell receptor beta chains from one sample in a study of T cells in Graves' hyperthyroidism and ophthalmopathy. TCRdb passed the multiplex PCR reads through MiXCR, listing each CDR3 protein once. The sample shows about 260,000 distinct CDR3 sequences, 16% of them seen only once. Input material: blood. The receptors were gathered from a woman between 18 and 29 years old with Graves' ophthalmopathy. CDR3s include the opening cysteine and the closing phenylalanine or tryptophan. A D gene is named only where the DNA matches it firmly. Not all rows give a size; the values are once, few, many and, for expanded clones, a class.

V	size	D	J	CDR3	DNA
TRBV30	many	NA	TRBJ2-3	CAWRAGQLTDTQYF	TGTGCCTGGAGGGCGGGACAACTCACAGATACGCAGTATTTT
TRBV27	many	NA	TRBJ1-4	CASRKGSSTNEKLFF	TGTGCCAGTAGAAAGGGGAGTTCAACTAATGAAAAACTGTTTTTT
TRBV7-2	many	NA	TRBJ1-2	CASSLATAGWGYTF	TGTGCCAGCAGCTTAGCCACAGCGGGATGGGGCTACACCTTC
TRBV14	many	NA	TRBJ2-1	CASSHKLGWSYNEQFF	TGTGCCAGCAGCCATAAACTAGGTTGGTCCTACAATGAGCAGTTCTTC
TRBV28	NA	TRBD2	TRBJ2-7	CASSSGTSDEQYF	TGTGCCAGCAGTTCCGGGACTAGCGACGAGCAGTACTTC
TRBV27	many	TRBD1	TRBJ1-1	CASSSHTGGAAEAFF	TGTGCCAGCAGTTCCCATACAGGGGGCGCCGCTGAAGCTTTCTTT
TRBV7-9	many	NA	TRBJ1-1	CASSSTGSLDTEAFF	TGTGCCAGCAGCTCTACTGGGAGCCTGGACACTGAAGCTTTCTTT
TRBV9	many	TRBD1	TRBJ2-7	CASSVDGDRSSYEQYF	TGTGCCAGCAGCGTAGACGGGGACAGGAGCTCCTACGAGCAGTACTTC
TRBV27	many	TRBD2	TRBJ2-1	CASSGTSPAYNEQFF	TGTGCCAGCAGCGGGACTAGCCCCGCCTACAATGAGCAGTTCTTC
TRBV19	few	NA	TRBJ1-2	CASSPMPGMNYGYTF	TGTGCCAGTAGTCCAATGCCGGGAATGAACTATGGCTACACCTTC
TRBV7-8	many	NA	TRBJ2-7	CASSGPWGSYEQYF	TGTGCCAGCAGCGGACCCTGGGGGTCTTACGAGCAGTACTTC
TRBV11-2	many	NA	TRBJ2-1	CASRPTTGSSGREQFF	TGTGCCAGCAGACCGACTACCGGGAGCTCGGGTCGGGAGCAGTTCTTC
TRBV10-3	many	NA	TRBJ1-5	CAISDSGNQPQHF	TGTGCCATCAGTGATTCTGGGAATCAGCCCCAGCATTTT
TRBV11-2	many	NA	TRBJ2-5	CASSPPRAGGRETQYF	TGTGCCAGCAGCCCTCCCCGCGCAGGGGGGAGGGAGACCCAGTACTTC
TRBV5-1	many	NA	TRBJ2-3	CASSFSPGTDTQYF	TGCGCCAGCAGCTTCAGTCCGGGTACAGATACGCAGTATTTT
TRBV6-4	NA	TRBD1	TRBJ1-2	CASSASGQGSYGYTF	TGTGCCAGCAGTGCCTCCGGACAGGGTTCCTATGGCTACACCTTC
TRBV19	many	TRBD1	TRBJ1-2	CASNPGTGNNYGYTF	TGTGCCAGTAACCCGGGGACAGGGAACAACTATGGCTACACCTTC
TRBV6-5	NA	NA	TRBJ2-5	CASSSGYTWDGIETQYF	TGTGCCAGCAGTTCCGGTTACACGTGGGACGGTATAGAGACCCAGTACTTC
TRBV6-1	NA	TRBD1	TRBJ1-5	CASTKTGGARLSNQPQHF	TGTGCCAGCACAAAGACAGGGGGCGCCCGCCTTAGCAATCAGCCCCAGCATTTT
TRBV11-2	few	NA	TRBJ1-2	CASSLGQRGYGYTF	TGTGCCAGCAGCTTAGGGCAGAGGGGCTATGGCTACACCTTC
TRBV20-1	many	TRBD1	TRBJ1-1	CSARGIGTVRGGTEAFF	TGCAGTGCTAGAGGGATCGGGACAGTCCGGGGTGGCACTGAAGCTTTCTTT
TRBV12-3/TRBV12-4	many	TRBD1	TRBJ2-5	CASSLGPNRGQETQYF	TGTGCCAGCAGTTTGGGCCCTAACAGGGGACAAGAGACCCAGTACTTC
TRBV3-1	NA	NA	TRBJ1-1	CASSQLGITTEAFF	TGTGCCAGCAGCCAACTGGGGATTACCACTGAAGCTTTCTTT
TRBV9	NA	NA	TRBJ1-2	CASSLTSVGGYTF	TGTGCCAGCAGCCTGACCAGTGTCGGGGGCTACACCTTC
TRBV7-3	NA	TRBD2	TRBJ2-1	CASSRGLAGAYNEQFF	TGTGCCAGCAGCCGAGGCCTAGCGGGGGCCTACAATGAGCAGTTCTTC
TRBV5-1	many	TRBD2	TRBJ2-1	CASSRRAGGPSNEQFF	TGCGCCAGCAGCAGGAGAGCGGGGGGGCCTTCCAATGAGCAGTTCTTC
TRBV9	NA	NA	TRBJ2-5	CASSPTGPWETQYF	TGTGCCAGCAGCCCGACGGGGCCGTGGGAGACCCAGTACTTC
TRBV30	once	NA	TRBJ2-1	CAWNRGTYDEQFF	TGCGCCTGGAACAGAGGGACCTACGATGAGCAGTTCTTC
TRBV30	many	NA	TRBJ2-7	CAWSVQGRGYLTYEQYF	TGTGCCTGGAGTGTACAGGGCCGGGGTTACCTAACCTACGAGCAGTACTTC
TRBV19	NA	TRBD2	TRBJ2-7	CASRGLAGGLEQYF	TGTGCCTCCAGAGGACTAGCGGGAGGCCTCGAGCAGTACTTC